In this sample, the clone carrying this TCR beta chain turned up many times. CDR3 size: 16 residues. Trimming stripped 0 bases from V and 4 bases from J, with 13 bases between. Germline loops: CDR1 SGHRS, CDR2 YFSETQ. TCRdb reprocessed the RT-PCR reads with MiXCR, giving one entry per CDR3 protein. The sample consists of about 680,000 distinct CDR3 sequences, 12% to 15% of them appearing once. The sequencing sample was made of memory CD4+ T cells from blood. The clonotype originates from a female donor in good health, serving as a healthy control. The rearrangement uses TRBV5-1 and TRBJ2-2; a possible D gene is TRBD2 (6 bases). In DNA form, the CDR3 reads TGCGCCAGCAGCTTGGTCGTTGGGGGAGGCACCGGGGAGCTGTTTTTT. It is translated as CASSLVVGGGTGELFF. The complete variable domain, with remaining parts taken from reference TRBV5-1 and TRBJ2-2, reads KAGVTQTPRYLIKTRGQQVTLSCSPISGHRSVSWYQQTPGQGLQFLFEYFSETQRNKGNFPGRFSGRQFSNSRSEMNVSTLELGDSALYLCASSLVVGGGTGELFFGEGSRLTVL.